This T cell receptor (beta chain) was identified in a study of OX40 agonist ivuxolimab in advanced cancers. In the study overall: It was permissible to have had prior anti-PD-1, anti-PD-L1 or anti-CTLA-4 therapy, and around 40% had some.

This CDR3 is built from 15 residues. Germline V gene lookup returns CDR1 MNHEY and CDR2 SMNVEV (reference sequence). Trimming took 5 bases from V and 6 from J; bases not matched to a gene: 9. Findings and caveats of the study: Still undetermined is the antigen specificity of the expanded peripheral T cells.

Sequencing was performed with immunoSEQ multiplex PCR; in TCRdb, only in-frame clones are kept and a portion is missing. The sample lists fewer than 100,000 clones, approximately 93% occurring once. Concerning this clone itself: The antigen is not known.

The sample here was CD4+ or CD8+ T cells sorted from blood, taken in a trial of the OX40 agonist ivuxolimab. The V call is TRBV27, the J call TRBJ2-7, with 11 bases aligning to TRBD2. The TCR originated in an adult with an advanced solid tumor such as melanoma, head and neck, liver or kidney cancer. This CDR3 is CASSHGTSGPIEQYF. The CDR3 DNA sequence: TGTGCCAGCAGTCATGGGACTAGCGGCCCGATCGAGCAGTACTTC.